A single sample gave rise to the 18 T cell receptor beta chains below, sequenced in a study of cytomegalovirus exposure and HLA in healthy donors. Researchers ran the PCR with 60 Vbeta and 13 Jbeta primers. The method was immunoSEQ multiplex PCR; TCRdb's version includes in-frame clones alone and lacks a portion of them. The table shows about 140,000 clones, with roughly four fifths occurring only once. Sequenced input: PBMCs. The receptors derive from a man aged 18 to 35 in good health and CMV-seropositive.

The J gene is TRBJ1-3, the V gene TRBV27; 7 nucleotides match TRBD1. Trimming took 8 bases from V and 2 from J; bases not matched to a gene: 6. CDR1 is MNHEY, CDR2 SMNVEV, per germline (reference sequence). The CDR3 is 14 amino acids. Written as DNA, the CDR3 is TGTGCCAGCCGGGGACAGCATACTGGAAACACCATATATTTT. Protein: CASRGQHTGNTIYF.

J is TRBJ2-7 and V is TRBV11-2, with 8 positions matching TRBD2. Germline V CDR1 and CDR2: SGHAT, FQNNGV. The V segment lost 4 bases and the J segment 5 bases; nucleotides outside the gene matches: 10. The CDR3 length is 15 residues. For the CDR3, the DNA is TGTGCCAGCAGCTCTCCGGCGGGAGGTTACAACGAGCAGTACTTC. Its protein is CASSSPAGGYNEQYF.

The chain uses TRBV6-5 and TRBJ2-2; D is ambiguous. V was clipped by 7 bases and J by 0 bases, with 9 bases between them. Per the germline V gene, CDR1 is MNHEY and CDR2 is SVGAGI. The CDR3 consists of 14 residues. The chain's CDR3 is CASNWSPNTGELFF. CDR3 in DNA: TGTGCCAGCAATTGGAGTCCGAACACCGGGGAGCTGTTTTTT.

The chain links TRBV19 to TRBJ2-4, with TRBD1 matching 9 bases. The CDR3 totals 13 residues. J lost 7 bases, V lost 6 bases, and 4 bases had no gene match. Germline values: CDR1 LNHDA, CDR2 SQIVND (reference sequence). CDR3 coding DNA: TGTGCCAGTAGGGGACAGGGACTGAACATTCAGTACTTC. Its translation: CASRGQGLNIQYF.

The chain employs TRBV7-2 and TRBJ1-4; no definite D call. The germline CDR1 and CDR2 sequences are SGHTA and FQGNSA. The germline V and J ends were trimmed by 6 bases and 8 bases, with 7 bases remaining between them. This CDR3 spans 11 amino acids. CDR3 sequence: CASSSREKLFF. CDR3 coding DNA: TGTGCCAGCAGTTCCCGGGAAAAACTGTTTTTT.

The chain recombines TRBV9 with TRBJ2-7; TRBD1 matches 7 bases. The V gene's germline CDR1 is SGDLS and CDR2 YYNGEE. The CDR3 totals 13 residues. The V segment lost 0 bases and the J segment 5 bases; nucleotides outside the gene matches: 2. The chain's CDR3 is CASSVVGGNEQYF. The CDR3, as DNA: TGTGCCAGCAGCGTAGTAGGGGGCAACGAGCAGTACTTC.

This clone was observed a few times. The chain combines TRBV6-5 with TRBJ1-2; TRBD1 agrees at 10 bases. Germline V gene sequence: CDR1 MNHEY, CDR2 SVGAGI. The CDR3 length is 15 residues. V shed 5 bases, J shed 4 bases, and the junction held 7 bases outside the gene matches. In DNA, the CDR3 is TGTGCCAGCAGTCCCGCAGGACAGGGGGTCTATGGCTACACCTTC. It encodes CASSPAGQGVYGYTF.

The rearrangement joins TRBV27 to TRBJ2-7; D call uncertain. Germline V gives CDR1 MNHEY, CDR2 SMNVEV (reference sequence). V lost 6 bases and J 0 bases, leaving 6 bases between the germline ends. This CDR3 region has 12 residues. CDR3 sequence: CASRSSSYEQYF. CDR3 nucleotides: TGTGCCAGCAGATCGAGCTCCTACGAGCAGTACTTC.

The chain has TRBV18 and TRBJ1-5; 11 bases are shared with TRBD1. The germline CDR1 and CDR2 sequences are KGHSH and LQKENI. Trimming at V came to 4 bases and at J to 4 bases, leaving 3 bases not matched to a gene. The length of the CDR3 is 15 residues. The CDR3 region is CASSLGTGGNQPQHF. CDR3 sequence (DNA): TGTGCCAGCTCACTCGGGACAGGGGGGAATCAGCCCCAGCATTTT.

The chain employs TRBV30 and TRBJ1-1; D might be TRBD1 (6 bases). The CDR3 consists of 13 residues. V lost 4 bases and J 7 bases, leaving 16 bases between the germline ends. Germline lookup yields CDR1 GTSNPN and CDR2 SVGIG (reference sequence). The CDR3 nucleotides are TGTGCCTGGATCTCGGACAGCCGTTTTGAAGCTTTCTTT. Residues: CAWISDSRFEAFF. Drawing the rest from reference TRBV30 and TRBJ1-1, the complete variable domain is SQTIHQWPATLVQPVGSPLSLECTVEGTSNPNLYWYRQAAGRGLQLLFYSVGIGQISSEVPQNLSASRPQDRQFILSSKKLLLSDSGFYLCAWISDSRFEAFFGQGTRLTVV.

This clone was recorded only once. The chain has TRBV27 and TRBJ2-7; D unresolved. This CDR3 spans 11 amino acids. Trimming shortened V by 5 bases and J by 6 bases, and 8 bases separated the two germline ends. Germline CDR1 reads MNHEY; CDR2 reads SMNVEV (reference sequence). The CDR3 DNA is TGTGCCAGCAGTCCTACGGGCGAGCAGTACTTC. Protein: CASSPTGEQYF.

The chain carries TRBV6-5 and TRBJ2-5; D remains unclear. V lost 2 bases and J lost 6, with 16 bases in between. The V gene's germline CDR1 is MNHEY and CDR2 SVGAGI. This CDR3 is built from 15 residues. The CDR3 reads CASSYGSGSRKTQYF. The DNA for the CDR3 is TGTGCCAGCAGTTACGGATCGGGTAGCCGGAAGACCCAGTACTTC.

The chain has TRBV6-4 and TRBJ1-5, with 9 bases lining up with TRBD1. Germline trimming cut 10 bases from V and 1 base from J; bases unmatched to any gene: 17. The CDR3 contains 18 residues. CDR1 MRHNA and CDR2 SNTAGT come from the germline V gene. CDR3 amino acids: CATTFRGGTGSSNQPQHF. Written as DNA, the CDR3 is TGTGCCACCACATTTCGGGGTGGGACAGGGTCGAGCAATCAGCCCCAGCATTTT.

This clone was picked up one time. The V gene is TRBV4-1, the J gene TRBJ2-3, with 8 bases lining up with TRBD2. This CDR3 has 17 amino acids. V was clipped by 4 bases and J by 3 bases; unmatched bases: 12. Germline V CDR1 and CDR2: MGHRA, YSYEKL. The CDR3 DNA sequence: TGCGCCAGCAGCCCAAGTCAAGCGGGAGCATGGACAGATACGCAGTATTTT. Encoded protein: CASSPSQAGAWTDTQYF.

CDR3 coding DNA: TGCAGCGTTCTGACTATAAGGAATGAGCAGTTCTTC. It yields the protein CSVLTIRNEQFF. The rearrangement links TRBV29-1 to TRBJ2-1, with D possibly TRBD2 on 5 matching bases. CDR1 SQVTM and CDR2 ANQGSEA come from the germline V gene. V dropped 5 bases and J dropped 7 bases, with 12 bases sitting between them. The CDR3 loop spans 12 amino acids.

The CDR3 nucleotides are TGTGCCAGCAGGGCGGGGCTAGCGGGAGGAGGGGGGCAGTTCTTC. Its translation: CASRAGLAGGGGQFF. The chain carries TRBV28 and TRBJ2-1; 11 nucleotides agree with TRBD2. The CDR3 has 15 amino acids. Germline V gene data show CDR1 as MDHEN and CDR2 as SYDVKM. V was clipped by 6 bases and J by 12 bases; unmatched bases: 13.

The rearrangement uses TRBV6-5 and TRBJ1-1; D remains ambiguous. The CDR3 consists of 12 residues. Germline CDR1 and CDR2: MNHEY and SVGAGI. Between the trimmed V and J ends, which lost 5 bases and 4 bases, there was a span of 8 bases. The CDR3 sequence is CASSELFTEAFF. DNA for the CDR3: TGTGCCAGCAGTGAACTGTTCACTGAAGCTTTCTTT.

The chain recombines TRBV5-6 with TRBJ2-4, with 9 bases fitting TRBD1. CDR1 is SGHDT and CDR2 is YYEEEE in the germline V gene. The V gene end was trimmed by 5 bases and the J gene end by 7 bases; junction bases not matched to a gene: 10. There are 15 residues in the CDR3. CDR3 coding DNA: TGTGCCAGCAGACGGGACAGGGATATAAAGAACATTCAGTACTTC. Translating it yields CASRRDRDIKNIQYF. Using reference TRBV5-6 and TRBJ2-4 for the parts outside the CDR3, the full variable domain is DAGVTQSPTHLIKTRGQQVTLRCSPKSGHDTVSWYQQALGQGPQFIFQYYEEEERQRGNFPDRFSGHQFPNYSSELNVNALLLGDSALYLCASRRDRDIKNIQYFGAGTRLSVL.